This passage covers 12 T cell receptor beta chains from one sample sequenced in a study of blood T cell repertoires in COVID-19 (dated by TCRdb to 2018 to 2020). Library preparation used the immunoSEQ multiplex PCR assay. This immuneACCESS table, as held by TCRdb, lists in-frame sequences with V and J called but not all clones. Of the missing ones, under half trace to an unresolved V gene in checked studies; the others have no known cause. In all, the sample holds 210,000 or so clones, and 92% of those were seen once. The ten largest make up approximately 1.2% of the sample. Sample: peripheral blood. The receptor source for this set is a man aged 25-45 years with acute or convalescent COVID-19.

The CDR3 loop reads CATSRKDRGGSPLHF. The CDR3 DNA reads as TGTGCCACCAGCAGGAAGGACAGGGGGGGTTCACCCCTCCACTTT. V usage is TRBV15 and J usage is TRBJ1-6; 10 bases align to TRBD1. There are 15 residues in the CDR3. The germline gives CDR1 LNHNV, CDR2 YYDKDF (reference sequence). J gave up 9 bases and V 3 bases, and 5 bases lay outside the gene matches.

The J gene is TRBJ1-1, the V gene TRBV28, with D unresolved. The V end was cut by 6 bases, the J end by 14 bases, with 10 bases between. Germline assignment: CDR1 MDHEN and CDR2 SYDVKM. The CDR3 extends over 9 amino acids. CDR3 sequence (DNA): TGTGCCAGCAGCCCGCCGGTATTCTTT. The encoded protein is CASSPPVFF.

V gene TRBV5-1 combines with J gene TRBJ2-1, with 7 bases that match TRBD2. The CDR3 spans 14 residues. V lost 4 bases, J lost 8 bases, and 9 bases stayed unmatched. The germline V gene has CDR1 SGHRS and CDR2 YFSETQ. The CDR3 DNA sequence: TGCGCCAGCAGCCAAGGACTAGACGGCGATGAGCAGTTCTTC. It specifies CASSQGLDGDEQFF.

CDR3 protein: CASSFYGGASDTEAFF. In DNA, the CDR3 is TGCGCCAGCAGCTTCTACGGGGGGGCCTCCGACACTGAAGCTTTCTTT. The rearrangement links TRBV5-1 to TRBJ1-1, with D possibly matching TRBD1 (6 bases). Trimming left V 2 bases short and J 3 bases short, with 17 bases between. CDR1 is SGHRS and CDR2 is YFSETQ in the germline V gene. The CDR3 is 16 amino acids.

The V call is TRBV30, the J call TRBJ2-3; 7 bases align to TRBD2. Losses at the gene ends were 1 base for V and 2 bases for J; bases not matched to a gene: 6. CDR3 length: 15 residues. Germline CDR1 and CDR2: GTSNPN and SVGIG (reference sequence). CDR3 loop: CAWSGGLTNTDTQYF. DNA for the CDR3: TGTGCCTGGAGTGGGGGACTAACAAACACAGATACGCAGTATTTT.

This clone was seen a few times. The chain combines TRBV5-4 with TRBJ1-1, with 8 bases aligning to TRBD1. V dropped 4 bases and J dropped 4; count of bases not matched to a gene: 6. CDR1 is SGHNT, CDR2 YYREEE, per germline (reference sequence). CDR3 length: 14 amino acids. For the CDR3, the DNA is TGTGCCAGCAGCGTAGACAGGGGAAGCACTGAAGCTTTCTTT. Translation gives CASSVDRGSTEAFF.

The chain carries TRBV5-1 and TRBJ1-5; 7 bases are a match to TRBD1. V lost 4 bases, J lost 3 bases, and 4 bases stayed unmatched. Looked up from germline, CDR1 is SGHRS and CDR2 is YFSETQ. There are 14 residues in the CDR3. CDR3 in DNA: TGCGCCAGCAGCCCAGGGGGAAACAATCAGCCCCAGCATTTT. It yields the protein CASSPGGNNQPQHF.

The chain is built from TRBV9 and TRBJ1-1, with D possibly TRBD1 on 5 matching bases. From germline, CDR1 is SGDLS and CDR2 YYNGEE. Trimming removed 0 bases at V and 3 bases at J, with 6 bases between. The length of the CDR3 is 13 residues. CDR3: CASSVEGYTEAFF. In DNA form, the CDR3 reads TGTGCCAGCAGCGTAGAGGGGTACACTGAAGCTTTCTTT. The full variable domain, in which reference TRBV9 and TRBJ1-1 provide the parts outside the CDR3, is DSGVTQTPKHLITATGQRVTLRCSPRSGDLSVYWYQQSLDQGLQFLIQYYNGEERAKGNILERFSAQQFPDLHSELNLSSLELGDSALYFCASSVEGYTEAFFGQGTRLTVV.

The chain couples TRBV5-1 to TRBJ2-7; no reliable D call. CDR3 size: 11 residues. The ends were cut back, 1 base at V and 6 bases at J, with 5 bases in the middle. Germline assignment: CDR1 SGHRS and CDR2 YFSETQ. Here the CDR3 reads CASSLSVEQYF. The CDR3 DNA follows: TGCGCCAGCAGCTTGTCAGTCGAGCAGTACTTC.

The chain employs TRBV6-5 and TRBJ2-7; perhaps TRBD1 as D (6 bases). The CDR3 spans 13 residues. Per germline, CDR1 MNHEY and CDR2 SVGAGI. With 6 bases removed from V and 0 bases from J, the gap between germline ends came to 9 bases. DNA of the CDR3: TGTGCCAGCAGCGACAGGACCTCCTACGAGCAGTACTTC. Translation: CASSDRTSYEQYF.

This chain links TRBV6-5 with TRBJ2-3; tentative D call: TRBD1 (6 bases). V lost 8 bases, J lost 1 base, and 16 bases lay in between. The CDR3 has 15 amino acids. Germline V CDR1 and CDR2: MNHEY, SVGAGI. CDR3 in amino acids: CASRVQGIGTDTQYF. CDR3 nucleotide sequence: TGTGCCAGCCGGGTCCAGGGGATAGGCACAGATACGCAGTATTTT.

The chain uses TRBV7-9 and TRBJ2-7; 7 nucleotides match TRBD2. J gave up 5 bases and V 5 bases, and 9 bases lay outside the gene matches. CDR3 length equals 14 residues. Germline-derived CDR1 and CDR2 are SEHNR and FQNEAQ (reference sequence). CDR3 sequence: CASSTRGGSDEQYF. CDR3 nucleotides: TGTGCCAGCAGCACCCGGGGAGGGTCGGACGAGCAGTACTTC.